This TCR beta chain was captured in a study of human T cells and chemical hapten exposure. The overall study: The upper back received 0.01% DPC by patch testing, with results read at 6 days. Study-level results: Expanded TCRs produced significantly more large CDR3 similarity clusters than controls did.

Time point described: patch test 1, 2 weeks after DPC sensitization. Treatment specified: therapeutic diphenylcyclopropenone sensitization with weekly scalp DPC. The CDR3 extends over 15 amino acids. Trimming pared 5 bases from V and 5 bases from J, leaving 17 bases between. Germline V gives CDR1 SEHNR, CDR2 FQNEAQ (reference sequence). This clonotype was detected only a few times. Its matching antigen is unknown. TCRdb passed the RACE reads through MiXCR, listing each CDR3 protein once. The repertoire holds roughly 70,000 distinct CDR3 sequences, with around a third as singletons. V and J are TRBV7-9 and TRBJ2-3; tentative D call: TRBD2 (6 bases). Here the sequenced sample was whole blood, taken in connection with sensitization to the hapten diphenylcyclopropenone (DPC). This TCR was recovered from a man in his forties or fifties with alopecia areata. Some clones in this sample may be carry-over from other donors' samples. The CDR3 loop is CASSGGGGARDTQYF. The CDR3, as DNA: TGTGCCAGCAGCGGGGGAGGAGGGGCGAGAGATACGCAGTATTTT.